The next 12 T cell receptor beta chains were all read from a single sample in a study of blood T cells in healthy people across ages. The use of a sample-barcoded 5' primer and a J-beta primer mix characterized a second PCR of about 7 to 12 cycles. A single record per CDR3 protein comes from TCRdb applying MiXCR to the 5' RACE reads. The data hold about 830,000 distinct CDR3 sequences, with around 62% observed a single time. Sequenced input: blood. The receptor source for this set is a man in his thirties or forties in good health.

On this clonotype: It may be a read error: a sequence one base away is much more abundant. As DNA, the CDR3 is TGTGCCAGCAGCCAGAAAGCGACCCAGTACTTC. Translated, it gives CASSQKATQYF. The V gene is TRBV7-2, the J gene TRBJ2-5; D gene unclear. CDR1 SGHTA and CDR2 FQGNSA come from the germline V gene. With 5 bases removed from V and 7 bases from J, the gap between germline ends came to 8 bases. The CDR3 is made up of 11 amino acids.

This rearrangement joins TRBV7-8 to TRBJ2-1, with D unclear. V was pared by 6 bases and J by 0 bases, with 18 bases between. The germline CDR1 and CDR2 sequences are SGHVS and FQNEAQ. This CDR3 contains 17 residues. CDR3 in amino acids: CASRSRQDPSSYNEQFF. The CDR3 DNA follows: TGTGCCAGCAGATCAAGGCAGGATCCGAGCTCCTACAATGAGCAGTTCTTC.

The rearrangement joins TRBV2 to TRBJ1-4, with a possible D match to TRBD1 (6 bases). Germline CDR1 is SNHLY and CDR2 is FYNNEI. V was pared by 6 bases and J by 7 bases, with 12 bases between. The CDR3 is made up of 13 amino acids. The CDR3 loop reads CASSGTTSEKLFF. CDR3 sequence (DNA): TGTGCCAGCAGCGGGACAACTTCTGAAAAACTGTTTTTT.

This clonotype was seen a handful of times. The chain has TRBV5-5 and TRBJ2-4, with D possibly being TRBD1 or TRBD2 (5 bases each). CDR1 SGHKS and CDR2 YYEKEE come from the germline V gene (reference sequence). V was shortened by 0 bases and J by 5 bases, with 12 bases between the two germline ends. This CDR3 is built from 15 residues. The CDR3 reads CASSLVGAPENIQYF. As DNA, the CDR3 is TGTGCCAGCAGCTTGGTCGGGGCCCCCGAAAACATTCAGTACTTC.

This clonotype was recorded a few times. The chain uses TRBV4-2 and TRBJ1-4, with D maybe TRBD1 (6 bases). V lost 4 bases to trimming and J lost 0 bases, with 15 bases between them. Germline values: CDR1 LGHNA, CDR2 YNFKEQ. The CDR3 consists of 17 residues. CDR3 sequence reads: CASSREGGRSTNEKLFF. CDR3 nucleotide sequence: TGTGCCAGCAGCCGGGAGGGGGGCAGGTCAACTAATGAAAAACTGTTTTTT.

CDR3 DNA sequence: TGTGCCAGTAGTATGAAGAGGACAATCGACGGAGAGACCCAGTACTTC. As protein: CASSMKRTIDGETQYF. This rearrangement joins TRBV19 to TRBJ2-4; weak D call: TRBD1 (5 bases). The J call is uncertain, as TRBJ2-5 better fits the DNA end. Germline CDR1 reads LNHDA; CDR2 reads SQIVND (reference sequence). This CDR3 is 16 amino acids long.

This clonotype was seen ten or more times. The chain joins TRBV2 to TRBJ2-1; no reliable D call. Trimming stripped 6 bases from V and 3 bases from J, with 3 bases between. The CDR3 has 11 amino acids. Germline V gene lookup returns CDR1 SNHLY and CDR2 FYNNEI. This CDR3 is CASRVYNEQFF. DNA of the CDR3: TGTGCCAGCAGGGTCTACAATGAGCAGTTCTTC.

The chain combines TRBV2 with TRBJ1-1, with D uncertain. Per germline, CDR1 SNHLY and CDR2 FYNNEI. This CDR3 is built from 14 residues. V was pared by 2 bases and J by 6 bases, with 13 bases between. The CDR3 loop reads CASSEPPTSSEAFF. The CDR3 coding sequence is TGTGCCAGCAGTGAACCCCCTACCTCTTCTGAAGCTTTCTTT.

The V gene is TRBV13, the J gene TRBJ2-5; D is perhaps TRBD2 (5 bases). Germline V gives CDR1 PRHDT, CDR2 FYEKMQ (reference sequence). CDR3 length: 12 residues. Trimming removed 0 bases from V and 11 bases from J, with 10 bases in between. The CDR3 loop reads CASSLGPWEQYF. As DNA, the CDR3 is TGTGCCAGCAGCTTAGGCCCTTGGGAGCAGTACTTC.

This chain joins TRBV7-2 and TRBJ2-3; the D gene is possibly TRBD2 (8 bases). This CDR3 comprises 16 residues. V was trimmed by 6 bases and J by 2 bases, leaving 18 bases between them. Germline-derived CDR1 and CDR2 are SGHTA and FQGNSA. CDR3: CASRVGGGGPTDTQYF. The CDR3 coding sequence is TGTGCCAGCAGGGTAGGGGGCGGGGGGCCCACAGATACGCAGTATTTT.

This clonotype showed up just once. The chain carries TRBV12-5 and TRBJ2-1; D is possibly TRBD1 (6 bases). The CDR3 spans 13 residues. Germline assignment: CDR1 LGHNT and CDR2 FRNRAP. Trimming took off 1 base at V and 7 bases at J, with 8 bases between the two ends. CDR3 sequence (DNA): TGTGCTAGTGGTTTGGGGACAGTTAATGAGCAGTTCTTC. Translated, it gives CASGLGTVNEQFF.

The chain couples TRBV3-1 to TRBJ1-2; TRBD1 matches at 8 bases. The CDR3 spans 18 residues. Germline trimming cut 1 base from V and 1 base from J; bases unmatched to any gene: 11. Germline loops: CDR1 LGHDT, CDR2 YNNKEL (reference sequence). As DNA, the CDR3 is TGTGCCAGCAGCCAAGGACATGGGAGTACAGGGGGTAACTATGGCTACACCTTC. This codes for CASSQGHGSTGGNYGYTF. The variable domain in full, with the rest retrieved from reference TRBV3-1 and TRBJ1-2, is DTAVSQTPKYLVTQMGNDKSIKCEQNLGHDTMYWYKQDSKKFLKIMFSYNNKELIINETVPNRFSPKSPDKAHLNLHINSLELGDSAVYFCASSQGHGSTGGNYGYTFGSGTRLTVV.